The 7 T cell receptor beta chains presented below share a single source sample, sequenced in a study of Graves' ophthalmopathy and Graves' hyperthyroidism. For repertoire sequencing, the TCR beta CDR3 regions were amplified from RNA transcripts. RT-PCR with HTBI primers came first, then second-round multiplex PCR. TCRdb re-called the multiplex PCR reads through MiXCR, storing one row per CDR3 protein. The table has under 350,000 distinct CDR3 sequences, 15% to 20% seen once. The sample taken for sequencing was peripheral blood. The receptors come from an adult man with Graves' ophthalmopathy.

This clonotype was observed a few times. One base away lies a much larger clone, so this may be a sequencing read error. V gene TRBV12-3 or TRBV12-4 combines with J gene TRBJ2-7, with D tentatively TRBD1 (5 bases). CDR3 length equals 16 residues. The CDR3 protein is CAISLYSWAGILEQHF. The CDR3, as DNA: TGTGCCATCAGTTTATATTCCTGGGCAGGGATTCTCGAGCAGCACTTC.

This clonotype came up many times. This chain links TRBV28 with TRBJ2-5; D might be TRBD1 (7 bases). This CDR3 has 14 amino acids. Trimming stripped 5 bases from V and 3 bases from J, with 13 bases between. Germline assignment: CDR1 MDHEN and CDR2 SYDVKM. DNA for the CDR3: TGTGCCAGCAGTCCCCAGGGGGAGGAAGAGACCCAGTACTTC. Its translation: CASSPQGEEETQYF.

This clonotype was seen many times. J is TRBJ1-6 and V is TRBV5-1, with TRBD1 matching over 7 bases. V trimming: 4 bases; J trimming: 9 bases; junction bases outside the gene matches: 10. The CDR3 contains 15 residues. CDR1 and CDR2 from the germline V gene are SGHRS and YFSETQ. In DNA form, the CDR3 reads TGCGCCAGCAGCCCTGACAGGGAAAGGCGTTCACCCCTCCACTTT. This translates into CASSPDRERRSPLHF.

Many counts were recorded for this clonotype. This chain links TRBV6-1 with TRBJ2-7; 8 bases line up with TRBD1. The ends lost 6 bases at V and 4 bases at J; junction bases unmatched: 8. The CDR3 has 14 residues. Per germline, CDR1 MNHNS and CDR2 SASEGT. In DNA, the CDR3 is TGTGCCAGCAGGGAACTCAGGGGGCGGTACGAGCAGTACTTC. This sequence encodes CASRELRGRYEQYF.

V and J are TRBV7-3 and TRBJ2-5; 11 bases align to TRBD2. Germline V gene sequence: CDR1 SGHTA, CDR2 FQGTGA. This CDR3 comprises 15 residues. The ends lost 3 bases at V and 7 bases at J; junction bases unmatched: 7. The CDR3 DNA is TGTGCCAGCAGCTTGGCTAGCGGGAGGTTTGGGACCCAGTACTTC. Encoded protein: CASSLASGRFGTQYF.

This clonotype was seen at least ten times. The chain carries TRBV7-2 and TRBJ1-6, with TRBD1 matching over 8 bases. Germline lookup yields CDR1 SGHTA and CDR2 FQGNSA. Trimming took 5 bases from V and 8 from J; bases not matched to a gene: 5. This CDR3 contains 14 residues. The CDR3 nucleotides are TGTGCCAGCAGCCCACAGGGGGGGGATTCACCCCTCCACTTT. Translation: CASSPQGGDSPLHF.

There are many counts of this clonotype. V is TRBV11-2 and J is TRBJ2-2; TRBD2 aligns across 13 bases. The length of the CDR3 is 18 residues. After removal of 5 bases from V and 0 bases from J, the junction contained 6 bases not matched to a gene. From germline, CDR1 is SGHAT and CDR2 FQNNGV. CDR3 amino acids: CASSQGTSGTTNTGELFF. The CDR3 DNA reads TGTGCCAGCAGCCAGGGGACTAGCGGGACAACGAACACCGGGGAGCTGTTTTTT.